This TCR beta chain was retrieved from a study of blood T cell repertoires in COVID-19. Across the study: From T cells, B-cell-depleted T cells, or PBMCs came the material, which was cDNA or gDNA.

Sequencing used immunoSEQ multiplex PCR; TCRdb keeps in-frame clones, though not all of them. The sample lists 200,000 to 250,000 clones, 88% occurring once. This clone was seen a handful of times. The CDR3 has 14 amino acids. Germline assignment: CDR1 SGHTA and CDR2 FQGNSA. The ends were cut back, 6 bases at V and 1 base at J, with 9 bases in the middle. J is TRBJ2-2 and V is TRBV7-2; D possibly corresponds to TRBD1 (5 bases). Sequencing was carried out using peripheral blood. The origin of this receptor is a man between 65 and 80 years old with acute or convalescent COVID-19. The CDR3 is CASSPDRNTGELFF. Here the CDR3 DNA reads TGTGCCAGCAGTCCCGACAGGAACACCGGGGAGCTGTTTTTT.